These T cell receptor beta chains were read from a single sample in a study of T cells in Graves' hyperthyroidism and ophthalmopathy. MiXCR, applied by TCRdb to the multiplex PCR reads, yields one record per CDR3 protein. Of about 180,000 distinct CDR3 sequences listed, approximately 9% were seen once; the top ten hold around 21%. The specimen was blood. Receptors were obtained from a woman between 18 and 29 years old with Graves' hyperthyroidism that later progressed to Graves' ophthalmopathy. Each CDR3 is given with its conserved first and last residue. The D gene is left open where the match is weak. The size entry is marked missing in some rows and otherwise reads once, few, many or a size class.

V: TRBV7-9
size: NA
D: TRBD1
J: TRBJ2-5
CDR3: CASSLAGGKQETQYF
DNA: TGTGCCAGCAGCTTGGCAGGGGGTAAACAAGAGACCCAGTACTTC

V: TRBV7-6
size: many
D: TRBD2
J: TRBJ2-5
CDR3: CASSLVMTSETQYF
DNA: TGTGCCAGCAGCTTAGTAATGACTAGCGAGACCCAGTACTTC

V: TRBV20-1
size: many
D: TRBD2
J: TRBJ2-4
CDR3: CSATTSGGALNIQYF
DNA: TGCAGTGCTACCACTAGCGGGGGGGCCCTGAACATTCAGTACTTC

V: TRBV5-5
size: NA
D: TRBD1
J: TRBJ2-7
CDR3: CASSTHRGEQYF
DNA: TGTGCCAGCAGCACCCACAGGGGCGAGCAGTACTTC

V: TRBV7-3
size: many
D: NA
J: TRBJ1-3
CDR3: CASSLDGPHYRSFSGNTIYF
DNA: TGTGCCAGCAGCTTAGATGGGCCACATTACAGATCATTCTCTGGAAACACCATATATTTT

V: TRBV20-1
size: many
D: TRBD1
J: TRBJ2-2
CDR3: CSAGQTGAIGELFF
DNA: TGCAGTGCTGGTCAGACAGGGGCTATCGGGGAGCTGTTTTTT

V: TRBV29-1
size: many
D: TRBD2
J: TRBJ2-1
CDR3: CSVEEGTSGRLNEQFF
DNA: TGCAGCGTTGAAGAGGGGACTAGCGGGAGGTTGAATGAGCAGTTCTTC

V: TRBV4-1
size: many
D: TRBD2
J: TRBJ2-5
CDR3: CASSQLAGLPETQYF
DNA: TGCGCCAGCAGCCAACTAGCGGGATTACCAGAGACCCAGTACTTC

V: TRBV5-1
size: many
D: TRBD1
J: TRBJ2-7
CDR3: CASSMTGREQYF
DNA: TGCGCCAGCAGTATGACAGGGCGCGAGCAGTACTTC

V: TRBV11-2
size: NA
D: NA
J: TRBJ1-4
CDR3: CASSPGPGANEKLFF
DNA: TGTGCCAGCAGTCCCGGGCCAGGCGCTAATGAAAAACTGTTTTTT

V: TRBV6-1
size: many
D: TRBD1
J: TRBJ1-5
CDR3: CASSRTGGSNQPQHF
DNA: TGTGCCAGCAGTCGTACAGGGGGTAGCAATCAGCCCCAGCATTTT

V: TRBV12-3/TRBV12-4
size: many
D: NA
J: TRBJ1-1
CDR3: CASSTPVGLNTEAFF
DNA: TGTGCCAGCAGTACTCCAGTGGGGTTGAACACTGAAGCTTTCTTT

V: TRBV18
size: NA
D: TRBD2
J: TRBJ2-5
CDR3: CASSRTGTRLRETQYF
DNA: TGTGCCAGCTCAAGGACCGGGACTAGACTTCGAGAGACCCAGTACTTC

V: TRBV28
size: many
D: NA
J: TRBJ2-5
CDR3: CASRRGGQETQYF
DNA: TGTGCCAGCAGAAGGGGGGGACAAGAGACCCAGTACTTC

V: TRBV7-8
size: many
D: NA
J: TRBJ2-2
CDR3: CASIPSRGRTGELFF
DNA: TGTGCCAGCATCCCCAGCCGGGGGCGGACCGGGGAGCTGTTTTTT

V: TRBV6-1
size: many
D: NA
J: TRBJ1-2
CDR3: CASMGDGYGYTF
DNA: TGTGCCAGCATGGGAGATGGCTATGGCTACACCTTC

V: TRBV3-1
size: many
D: NA
J: TRBJ1-1
CDR3: CASSQDVLNTEAFF
DNA: TGTGCCAGCAGCCAAGATGTACTGAACACTGAAGCTTTCTTT

V: TRBV7-8
size: many
D: NA
J: TRBJ1-1
CDR3: CASSQVPGLRGAFF
DNA: TGTGCCAGCAGCCAGGTTCCGGGACTTCGGGGAGCTTTCTTT

V: TRBV9
size: many
D: NA
J: TRBJ1-2
CDR3: CASSVSGTPSGYTF
DNA: TGTGCCAGCAGCGTAAGCGGTACCCCGAGTGGCTACACCTTC

V: TRBV6-1
size: many
D: NA
J: TRBJ2-2
CDR3: CASSEEPLVNGELFF
DNA: TGTGCCAGCAGTGAGGAGCCCTTAGTGAACGGGGAGCTGTTTTTT

V: TRBV5-8
size: many
D: NA
J: TRBJ1-2
CDR3: CASSLSNYGYTF
DNA: TGTGCCAGCAGCTTGAGTAACTATGGCTACACCTTC